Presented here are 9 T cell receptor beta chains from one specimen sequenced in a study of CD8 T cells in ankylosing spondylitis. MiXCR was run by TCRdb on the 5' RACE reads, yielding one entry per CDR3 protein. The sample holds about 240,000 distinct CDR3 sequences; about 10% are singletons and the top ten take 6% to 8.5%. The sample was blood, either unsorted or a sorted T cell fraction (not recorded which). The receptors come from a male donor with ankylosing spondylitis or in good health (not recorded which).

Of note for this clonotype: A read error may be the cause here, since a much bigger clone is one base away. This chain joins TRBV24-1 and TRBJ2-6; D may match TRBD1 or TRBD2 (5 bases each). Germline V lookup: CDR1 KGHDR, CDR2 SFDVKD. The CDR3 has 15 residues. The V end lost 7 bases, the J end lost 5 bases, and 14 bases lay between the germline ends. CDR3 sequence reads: CATSEGWIRANVLTF. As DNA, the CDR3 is TGTGCCACCAGCGAGGGGTGGATTAGGGCCAACGTCCTGACTTTC.

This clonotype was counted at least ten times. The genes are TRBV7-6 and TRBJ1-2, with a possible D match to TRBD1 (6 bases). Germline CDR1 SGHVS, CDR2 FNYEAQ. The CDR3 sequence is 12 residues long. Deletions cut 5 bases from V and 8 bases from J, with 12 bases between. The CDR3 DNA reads TGTGCCAGCAGCCTCGGGGGGGCCGGCTACACCTTC. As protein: CASSLGGAGYTF.

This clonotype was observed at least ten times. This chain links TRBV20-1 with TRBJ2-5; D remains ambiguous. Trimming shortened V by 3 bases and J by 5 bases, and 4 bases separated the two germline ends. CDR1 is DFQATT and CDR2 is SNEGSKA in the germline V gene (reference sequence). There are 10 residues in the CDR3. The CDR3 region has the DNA TGCAGTGCTAGGCTGGAGACCCAGTACTTC. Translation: CSARLETQYF.

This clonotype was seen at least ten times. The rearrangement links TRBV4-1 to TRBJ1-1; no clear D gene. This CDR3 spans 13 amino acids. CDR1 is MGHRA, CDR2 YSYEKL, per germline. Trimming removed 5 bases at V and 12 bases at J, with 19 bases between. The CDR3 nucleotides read TGCGCCAGCAGCGAGCCGGGAGTAGGAAGAACTTTCTTT. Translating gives CASSEPGVGRTFF.

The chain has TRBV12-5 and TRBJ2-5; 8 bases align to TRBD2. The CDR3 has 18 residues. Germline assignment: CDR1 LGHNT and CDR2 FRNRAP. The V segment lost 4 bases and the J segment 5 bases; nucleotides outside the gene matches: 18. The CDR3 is CASGSGVAGLVSGETQYF. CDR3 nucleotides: TGTGCTAGTGGTTCGGGAGTAGCGGGGCTGGTTAGCGGGGAGACCCAGTACTTC.

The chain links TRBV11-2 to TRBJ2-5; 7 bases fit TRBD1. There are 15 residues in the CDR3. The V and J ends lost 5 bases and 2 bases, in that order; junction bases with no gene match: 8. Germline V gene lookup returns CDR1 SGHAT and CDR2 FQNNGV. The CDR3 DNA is TGTGCCAGCAGCCCAGACGGACAGGCGCAAGAGACCCAGTACTTC. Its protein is CASSPDGQAQETQYF.

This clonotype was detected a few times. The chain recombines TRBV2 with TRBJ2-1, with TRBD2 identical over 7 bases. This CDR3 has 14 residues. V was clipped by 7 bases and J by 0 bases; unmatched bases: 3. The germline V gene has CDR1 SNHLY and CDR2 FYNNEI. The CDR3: CASIREVSYNEQFF. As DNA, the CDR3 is TGTGCCAGCATTCGGGAGGTCTCCTACAATGAGCAGTTCTTC.

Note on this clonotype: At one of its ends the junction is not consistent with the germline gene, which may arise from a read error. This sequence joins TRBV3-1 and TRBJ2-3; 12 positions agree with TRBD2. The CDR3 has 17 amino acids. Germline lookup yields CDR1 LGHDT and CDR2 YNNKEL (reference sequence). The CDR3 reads CATSQDLAGGTTDTQYF. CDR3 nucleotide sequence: TGTGCCACCAGCCAAGATCTAGCGGGAGGGACCACAGATACGCAGTATTTT.

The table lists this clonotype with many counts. As DNA, the CDR3 is TGCGCCAGCAGCTTGAACTCAGCCTACGAGCAGTACTTC. It encodes CASSLNSAYEQYF. This chain links TRBV5-1 with TRBJ2-7; D is uncertain. Trimming cost V 1 base and J 2 bases, with 7 bases left between them. Germline values: CDR1 SGHRS, CDR2 YFSETQ. This CDR3 comprises 13 residues.